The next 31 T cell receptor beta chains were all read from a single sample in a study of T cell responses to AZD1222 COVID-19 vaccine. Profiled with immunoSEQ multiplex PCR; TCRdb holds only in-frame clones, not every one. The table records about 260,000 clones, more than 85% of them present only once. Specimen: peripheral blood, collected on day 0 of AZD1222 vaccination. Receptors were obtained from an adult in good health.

This CDR3 is CASSLGTSGGYEQYF. CDR3 DNA: TGTGCCAGCAGCCTAGGGACTAGCGGGGGGTACGAGCAGTACTTC. V gene TRBV2 combines with J gene TRBJ2-7, with 15 nucleotides matching TRBD2. CDR3 length: 15 residues. In germline, CDR1 is SNHLY, CDR2 FYNNEI. Trimming took 6 bases from V and 4 from J; bases not matched to a gene: 4.

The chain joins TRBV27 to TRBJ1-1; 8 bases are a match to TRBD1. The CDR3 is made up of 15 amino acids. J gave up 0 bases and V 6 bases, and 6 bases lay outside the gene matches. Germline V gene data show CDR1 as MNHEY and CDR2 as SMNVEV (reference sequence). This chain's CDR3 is CASSPTGGLNTEAFF. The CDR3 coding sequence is TGTGCCAGCAGCCCTACAGGGGGATTGAACACTGAAGCTTTCTTT.

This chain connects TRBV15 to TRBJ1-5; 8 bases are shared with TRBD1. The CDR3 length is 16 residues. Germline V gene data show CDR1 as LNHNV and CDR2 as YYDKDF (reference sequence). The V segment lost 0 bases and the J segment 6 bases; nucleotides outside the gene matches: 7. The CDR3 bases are TGTGCCACCAGCAGAGACTTGAGACAGGGGAGTCAGCCCCAGCATTTT. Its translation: CATSRDLRQGSQPQHF.

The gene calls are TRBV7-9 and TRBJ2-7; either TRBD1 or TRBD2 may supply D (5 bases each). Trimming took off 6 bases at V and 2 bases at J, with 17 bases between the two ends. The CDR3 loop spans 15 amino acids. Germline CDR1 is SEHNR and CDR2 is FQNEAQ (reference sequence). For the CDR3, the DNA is TGTGCCAGCAGTCTTATTCGGGGCGGTACCTACGAGCAGTACTTC. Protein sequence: CASSLIRGGTYEQYF.

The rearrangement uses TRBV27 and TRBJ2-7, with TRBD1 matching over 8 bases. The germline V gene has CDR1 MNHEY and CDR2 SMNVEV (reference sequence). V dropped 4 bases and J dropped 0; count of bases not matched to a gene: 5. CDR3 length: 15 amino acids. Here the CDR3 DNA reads TGTGCCAGCAGTTCCCGACAGGGGAGCTCCTACGAGCAGTACTTC. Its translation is CASSSRQGSSYEQYF.

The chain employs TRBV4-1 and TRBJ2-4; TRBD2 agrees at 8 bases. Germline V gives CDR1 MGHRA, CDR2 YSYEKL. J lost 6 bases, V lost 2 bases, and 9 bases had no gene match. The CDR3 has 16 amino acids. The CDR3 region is CASSQPLRRGGNIQYF. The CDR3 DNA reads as TGCGCCAGCAGCCAACCGTTGCGCCGGGGGGGAAACATTCAGTACTTC.

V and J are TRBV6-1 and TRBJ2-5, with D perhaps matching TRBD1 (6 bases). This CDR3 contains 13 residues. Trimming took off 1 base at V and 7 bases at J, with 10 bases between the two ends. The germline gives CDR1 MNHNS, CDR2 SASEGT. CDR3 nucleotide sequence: TGTGCCAGCAGTGAAGTGGGGACACCGACCCAGTACTTC. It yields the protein CASSEVGTPTQYF.

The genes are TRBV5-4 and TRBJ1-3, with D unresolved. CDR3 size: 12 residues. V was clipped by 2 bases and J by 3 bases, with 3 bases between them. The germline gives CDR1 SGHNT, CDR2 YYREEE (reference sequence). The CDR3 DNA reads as TGTGCCAGCAGCTTACATGGAAACACCATATATTTT. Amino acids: CASSLHGNTIYF.

The CDR3 DNA reads as TGTGCCAGCAGCAAACTAGCGGGAGGGCCGTTAGAGCAGTTCTTC. The encoded protein is CASSKLAGGPLEQFF. The chain joins TRBV6-2 or TRBV6-3 to TRBJ2-1; 13 bases agree with TRBD2. The germline CDR1 and CDR2 sequences are MNHEY and SVGEGT. This CDR3 is 15 amino acids long. Germline trimming cut 6 bases from V and 10 bases from J; bases unmatched to any gene: 9.

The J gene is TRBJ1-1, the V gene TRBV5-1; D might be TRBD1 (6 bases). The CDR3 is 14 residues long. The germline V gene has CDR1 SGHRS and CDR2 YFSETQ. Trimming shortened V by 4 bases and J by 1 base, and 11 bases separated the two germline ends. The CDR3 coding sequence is TGCGCCAGCAGCAAGGACAGACCGAACACTGAAGCTTTCTTT. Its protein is CASSKDRPNTEAFF.

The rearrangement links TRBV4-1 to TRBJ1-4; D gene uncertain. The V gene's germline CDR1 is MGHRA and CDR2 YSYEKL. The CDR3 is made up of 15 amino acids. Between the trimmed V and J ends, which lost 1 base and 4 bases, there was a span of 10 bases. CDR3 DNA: TGCGCCAGCAGCCAAGTCCCTGGACTTAATGAAAAACTGTTTTTT. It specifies CASSQVPGLNEKLFF.

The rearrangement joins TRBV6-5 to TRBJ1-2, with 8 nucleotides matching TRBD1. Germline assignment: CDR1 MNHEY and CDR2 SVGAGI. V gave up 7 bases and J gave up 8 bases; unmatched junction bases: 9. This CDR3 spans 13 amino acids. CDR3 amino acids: CASNPTGGRGYTF. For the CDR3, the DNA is TGTGCCAGCAACCCAACAGGGGGACGGGGCTACACCTTC.

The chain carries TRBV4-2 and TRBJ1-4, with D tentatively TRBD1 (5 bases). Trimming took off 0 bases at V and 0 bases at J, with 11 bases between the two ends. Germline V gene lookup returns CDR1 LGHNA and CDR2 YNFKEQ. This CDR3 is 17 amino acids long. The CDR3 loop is CASSQDPGLATNEKLFF. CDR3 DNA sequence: TGTGCCAGCAGCCAAGATCCAGGGCTGGCAACTAATGAAAAACTGTTTTTT.

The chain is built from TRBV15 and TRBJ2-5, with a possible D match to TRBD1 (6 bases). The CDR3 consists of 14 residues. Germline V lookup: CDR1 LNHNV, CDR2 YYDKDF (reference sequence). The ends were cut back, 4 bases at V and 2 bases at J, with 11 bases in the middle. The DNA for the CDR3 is TGTGCCACCAGCACCACAGGGCTACAAGAGACCCAGTACTTC. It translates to CATSTTGLQETQYF.

The CDR3 loop reads CASSLVGGYSYNEQFF. In DNA form, the CDR3 reads TGCGCCAGCAGCTTGGTGGGCGGTTACTCCTACAATGAGCAGTTCTTC. This chain links TRBV5-1 with TRBJ2-1; D is uncertain. This CDR3 is built from 16 residues. Per the germline V gene, CDR1 is SGHRS and CDR2 is YFSETQ. The V gene lost 0 bases and the J gene lost 0 bases, with 10 bases spanning the gap. The full variable domain, rest sourced from reference TRBV5-1 and TRBJ2-1, is KAGVTQTPRYLIKTRGQQVTLSCSPISGHRSVSWYQQTPGQGLQFLFEYFSETQRNKGNFPGRFSGRQFSNSRSEMNVSTLELGDSALYLCASSLVGGYSYNEQFFGPGTRLTVL.

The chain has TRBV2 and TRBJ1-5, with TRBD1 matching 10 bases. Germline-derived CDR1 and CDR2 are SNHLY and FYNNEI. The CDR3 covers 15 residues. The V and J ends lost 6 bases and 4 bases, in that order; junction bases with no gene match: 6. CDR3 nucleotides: TGTGCCAGCAGGACAGGGGGCGGATGGAATCAGCCCCAGCATTTT. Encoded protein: CASRTGGGWNQPQHF.

The CDR3 region has the DNA TGCAGCGCAACCCCAGGGGGCCGCGATGAGCAGTTCTTC. This sequence encodes CSATPGGRDEQFF. This chain connects TRBV29-1 to TRBJ2-1; TRBD1 aligns across 8 bases. V dropped 7 bases and J dropped 8; count of bases not matched to a gene: 10. The CDR3 covers 13 residues. The germline gives CDR1 SQVTM, CDR2 ANQGSEA.

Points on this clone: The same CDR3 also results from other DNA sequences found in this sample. The CDR3 loop reads CASSPSGGRETQYF. CDR3 DNA sequence: TGCGCCAGCAGCCCAAGCGGGGGCCGTGAGACCCAGTACTTC. V and J are TRBV5-1 and TRBJ2-5; 8 nucleotides line up with TRBD2. J was trimmed by 5 bases and V by 4 bases; bases with no gene match: 7. CDR3 length equals 14 residues. Germline V CDR1 and CDR2: SGHRS, YFSETQ.

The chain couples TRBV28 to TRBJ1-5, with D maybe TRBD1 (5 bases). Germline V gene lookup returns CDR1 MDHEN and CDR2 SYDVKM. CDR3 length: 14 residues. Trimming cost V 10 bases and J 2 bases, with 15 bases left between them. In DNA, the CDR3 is TGTGCCACCCATTTATCGGGGGGCAATCAGCCCCAGCATTTT. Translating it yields CATHLSGGNQPQHF.

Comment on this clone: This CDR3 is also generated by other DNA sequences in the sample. The DNA of the CDR3 is TGTGCCAGCAGCGTAGAGGGGAATAGCAATCAGCCCCAGCATTTT. Translation gives CASSVEGNSNQPQHF. The V and J genes are TRBV9 and TRBJ1-5; D possibly corresponds to TRBD1 (5 bases). Germline-derived CDR1 and CDR2 are SGDLS and YYNGEE. V dropped 0 bases and J dropped 0 bases, with 7 bases sitting between them. The CDR3 extends over 15 amino acids.

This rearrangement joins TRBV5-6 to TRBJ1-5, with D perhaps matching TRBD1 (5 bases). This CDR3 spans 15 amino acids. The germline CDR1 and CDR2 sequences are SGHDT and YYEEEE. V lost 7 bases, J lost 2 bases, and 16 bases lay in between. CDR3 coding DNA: TGTGCCAGCGGAGTTTACGGGGGTCGCAATCAGCCCCAGCATTTT. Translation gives CASGVYGGRNQPQHF.

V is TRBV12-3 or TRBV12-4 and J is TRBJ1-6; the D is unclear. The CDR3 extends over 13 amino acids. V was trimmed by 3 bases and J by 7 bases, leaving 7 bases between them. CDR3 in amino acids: CASSLRENSPLHF. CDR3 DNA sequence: TGTGCCAGCAGTTTGAGGGAAAATTCACCCCTCCACTTT.

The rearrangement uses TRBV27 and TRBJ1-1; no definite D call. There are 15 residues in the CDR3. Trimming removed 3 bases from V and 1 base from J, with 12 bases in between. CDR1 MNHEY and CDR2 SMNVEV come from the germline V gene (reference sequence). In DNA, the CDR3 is TGTGCCAGCAGTTTCTTCGGGCTAAGGAACACTGAAGCTTTCTTT. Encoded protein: CASSFFGLRNTEAFF.

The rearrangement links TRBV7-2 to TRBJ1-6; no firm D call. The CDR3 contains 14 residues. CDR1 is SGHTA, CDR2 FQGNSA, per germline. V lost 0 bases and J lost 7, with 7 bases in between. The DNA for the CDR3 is TGTGCCAGCAGCTTAGCGACAAGAAATTCACCCCTCCACTTT. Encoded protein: CASSLATRNSPLHF. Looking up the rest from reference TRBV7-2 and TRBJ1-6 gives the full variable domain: GAGVSQSPSNKVTEKGKDVELRCDPISGHTALYWYRQSLGQGLEFLIYFQGNSAPDKSGLPSDRFSAERTGGSVSTLTIQRTQQEDSAVYLCASSLATRNSPLHFGNGTRLTVT.

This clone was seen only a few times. CDR3 nucleotides: TGTGCCAGCAGCTTAGGGCGGGAGGTATCCTACGAGCAGTACTTC. Its translation: CASSLGREVSYEQYF. J is TRBJ2-7 and V is TRBV7-2; 8 bases line up with TRBD2. The V gene end was trimmed by 1 base and the J gene end by 1 base; junction bases not matched to a gene: 3. The CDR3 is 15 amino acids. Per germline, CDR1 SGHTA and CDR2 FQGNSA.

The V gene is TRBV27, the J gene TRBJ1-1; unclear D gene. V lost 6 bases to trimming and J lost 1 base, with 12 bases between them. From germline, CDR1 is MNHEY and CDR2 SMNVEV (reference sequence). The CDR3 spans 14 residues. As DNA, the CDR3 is TGTGCCAGCAGCCCTACGTGGGGGAACACTGAAGCTTTCTTT. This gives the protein CASSPTWGNTEAFF.

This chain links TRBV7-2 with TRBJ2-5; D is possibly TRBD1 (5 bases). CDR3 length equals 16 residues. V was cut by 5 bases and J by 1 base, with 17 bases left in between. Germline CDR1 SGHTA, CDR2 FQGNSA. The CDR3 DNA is TGTGCCAGCAGCCCCCGGTTTGGCAGGGCCCAAGAGACCCAGTACTTC. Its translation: CASSPRFGRAQETQYF.

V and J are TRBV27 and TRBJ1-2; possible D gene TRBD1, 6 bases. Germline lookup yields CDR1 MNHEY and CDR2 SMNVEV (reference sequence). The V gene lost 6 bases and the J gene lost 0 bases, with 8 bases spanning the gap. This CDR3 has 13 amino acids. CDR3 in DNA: TGTGCCAGCAGCAGGGGTTCTAACTATGGCTACACCTTC. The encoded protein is CASSRGSNYGYTF.

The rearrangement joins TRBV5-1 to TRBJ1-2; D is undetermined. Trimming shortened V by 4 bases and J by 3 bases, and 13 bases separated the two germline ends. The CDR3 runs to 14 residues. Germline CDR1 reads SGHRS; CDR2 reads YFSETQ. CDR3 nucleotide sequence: TGCGCCAGCAGCCAGGACGTGCCCCACTATGGCTACACCTTC. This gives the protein CASSQDVPHYGYTF.

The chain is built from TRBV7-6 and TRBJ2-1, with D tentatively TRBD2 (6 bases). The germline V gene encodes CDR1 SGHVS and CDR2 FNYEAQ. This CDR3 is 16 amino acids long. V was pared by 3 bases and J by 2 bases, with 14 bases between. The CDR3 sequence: CASSFGWEATYNEQFF. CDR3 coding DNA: TGTGCCAGCAGCTTTGGGTGGGAGGCTACCTACAATGAGCAGTTCTTC.

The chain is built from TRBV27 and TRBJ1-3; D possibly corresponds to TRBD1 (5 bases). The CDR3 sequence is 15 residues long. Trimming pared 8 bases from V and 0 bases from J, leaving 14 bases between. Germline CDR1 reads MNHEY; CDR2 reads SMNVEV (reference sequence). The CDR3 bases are TGTGCCAGCGCTTCAGGGTACTTCTCTGGAAACACCATATATTTT. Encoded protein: CASASGYFSGNTIYF.